The 9 T cell receptor beta chains below were found in one sample sequenced in a study of blood T cell repertoires in COVID-19. TCRdb keeps only in-frame clones here, not all; method: immunoSEQ multiplex PCR. The table includes approximately 120,000 clones, around 90% detected once. Sequenced material: peripheral blood. Receptors originate from a human donor in a cohort sampled during active COVID-19.

The chain has TRBV4-1 and TRBJ1-1; D not resolved. Trimming removed 3 bases from V and 4 bases from J, with 9 bases in between. Germline CDR1 MGHRA, CDR2 YSYEKL. The CDR3 has 13 residues. The CDR3 spells CASSHGLSTEAFF. In DNA, the CDR3 is TGCGCCAGCAGCCACGGACTTAGCACTGAAGCTTTCTTT.

The chain employs TRBV27 and TRBJ2-2; D is possibly TRBD2 (5 bases). V was shortened by 5 bases and J by 5 bases, with 9 bases between the two germline ends. The germline gives CDR1 MNHEY, CDR2 SMNVEV (reference sequence). CDR3 length equals 13 residues. CDR3 nucleotides: TGTGCCAGCAGTATAACGGGGACCGGGGAGCTGTTTTTT. Encoded protein: CASSITGTGELFF.

This clone appeared a single time. The CDR3 reads CASSKGKKGTEGTEAFF. CDR3 nucleotides: TGTGCCAGCAGCAAAGGAAAAAAGGGAACGGAGGGCACTGAAGCTTTCTTT. The V call is TRBV21-1, the J call TRBJ1-1. TRBV21-1 is assigned pseudogene status. The CDR3 spans 17 residues.

The genes are TRBV27 and TRBJ1-2, with TRBD1 as a possible D gene (5 bases). V was cut by 4 bases and J by 4 bases, with 16 bases left in between. The V gene's germline CDR1 is MNHEY and CDR2 SMNVEV (reference sequence). The CDR3 spans 15 residues. CDR3 region: CASSSYDSGPYGYTF. The DNA for the CDR3 is TGTGCCAGCAGTTCTTACGACAGTGGCCCCTATGGCTACACCTTC.

This clone has just one count. The chain's CDR3 is CASTLRTSGNDEQYF. CDR3 DNA: TGTGCCAGCACCCTCAGGACTAGCGGGAATGACGAGCAGTACTTC. V is TRBV11-2 and J is TRBJ2-7; 12 bases line up with TRBD2. This CDR3 contains 15 residues. Per the germline V gene, CDR1 is SGHAT and CDR2 is FQNNGV. With V trimmed by 7 bases and J by 5 bases, 9 bases remained unmatched.

The chain links TRBV27 to TRBJ2-1, with D hard to call. Trimming removed 5 bases at V and 8 bases at J, with 13 bases between. Looked up from germline, CDR1 is MNHEY and CDR2 is SMNVEV (reference sequence). The CDR3 length is 13 residues. The DNA of the CDR3 is TGTGCCAGCAGTCCAGCCCCCGGGTATGAGCAGTTCTTC. Protein: CASSPAPGYEQFF.

J is TRBJ2-3 and V is TRBV6-5, with 7 bases identical to TRBD1. The J segment lost 0 bases and the V segment lost 6 bases, leaving 6 bases of the junction unmatched. The germline V gene encodes CDR1 MNHEY and CDR2 SVGAGI. There are 15 residues in the CDR3. CDR3 region: CASSPRDRSTDTQYF. For the CDR3, the DNA is TGTGCCAGCAGCCCCAGGGACAGAAGCACAGATACGCAGTATTTT.

The genes are TRBV5-4 and TRBJ1-4, with TRBD1 identical over 12 bases. Germline CDR1 reads SGHNT; CDR2 reads YYREEE (reference sequence). CDR3 length: 15 residues. Germline trimming cut 0 bases from V and 11 bases from J; bases unmatched to any gene: 5. CDR3 sequence: CASSLGGQGAEKLFF. CDR3 DNA: TGTGCCAGCAGCTTGGGGGGACAGGGGGCGGAGAAACTGTTTTTT. The complete variable domain, with remaining parts taken from reference TRBV5-4 and TRBJ1-4, reads ETGVTQSPTHLIKTRGQQVTLRCSSQSGHNTVSWYQQALGQGPQFIFQYYREEENGRGNFPPRFSGLQFPNYSSELNVNALELDDSALYLCASSLGGQGAEKLFFGSGTQLSVL.

V and J are TRBV19 and TRBJ2-7; 9 nucleotides agree with TRBD2. Germline CDR1 reads LNHDA; CDR2 reads SQIVND (reference sequence). V lost 3 bases, J lost 4 bases, and 7 bases stayed unmatched. The CDR3 is 15 amino acids. The CDR3 DNA reads TGTGCCAGTAGTATTGGCGGGAGGGCCGATTACGAGCAGTACTTC. Amino acids: CASSIGGRADYEQYF.